The clone carrying this TCR beta chain was counted between two and nine times. Its specificity is unknown. The data are from a study of cytomegalovirus exposure and HLA in healthy donors. The CDR3 covers 16 residues. CDR1 and CDR2 from the germline V gene are SGHTA and FQGNSA. The V and J ends lost 2 bases and 2 bases respectively, with 14 bases between them. PCR involved 60 Vbeta and 13 Jbeta primers. Sequencing used immunoSEQ multiplex PCR; TCRdb keeps in-frame clones, though not all of them. The repertoire consists of 150,000 to 200,000 clones, with approximately 80% occurring once and the leading ten covering about 2%. Regarding the study as a whole: The availability of immune exposure information extended only to CMV serostatus. According to an earlier analysis, most TCR beta V segments yielded productive rearrangements about 87% or about 30% of the time. Reports state that TCR beta sequences accurately predicted most subjects' HLA-A and HLA-B alleles.

The sequence derives from a woman aged 50 to 60 in good health and CMV-seronegative. This chain connects TRBV7-2 to TRBJ2-3, with D possibly matching TRBD2 (6 bases). Sequencing used PBMCs. The CDR3 loop is CASSLNPGLNTDTQYF. CDR3 DNA: TGTGCCAGCAGCTTAAACCCGGGACTCAACACAGATACGCAGTATTTT.